This entry lists 8 T cell receptor beta chains sequenced from one sample in a study of TIL therapy for anti-PD-1-resistant metastatic lung cancer. Sequencing used immunoSEQ v3. Profiled with immunoSEQ multiplex PCR; TCRdb holds only in-frame clones, not every one. The sample lists around 45,000 clones; less than 85% were seen once. The time point here: pre-treatment sample, taken before nivolumab and TIL therapy. Tumor tissue came from excised metastases, mostly pleural nodules or supraclavicular lymph nodes. The sequences come from tumor tissue, collected at baseline. The receptors shown here come from a person between 25 and 79 years old with non-small cell lung cancer.

This clone was seen just once. The chain employs TRBV7-3 and TRBJ2-1; the D is unclear. CDR3 length: 13 residues. Trimming left V 5 bases short and J 10 bases short, with 15 bases between. Germline CDR1 is SGHTA and CDR2 is FQGTGA. The CDR3 spells CASSEYALREQFF. The CDR3 nucleotides are TGTGCCAGCAGCGAATACGCTTTAAGGGAGCAGTTCTTC.

The genes are TRBV30 and TRBJ1-4, with D maybe TRBD1 (5 bases). Trimming removed 5 bases from V and 8 bases from J, with 27 bases in between. The CDR3 consists of 17 residues. Germline CDR1 is GTSNPN and CDR2 is SVGIG (reference sequence). The DNA of the CDR3 is TGTGCCTGGGGCCGCAAAACAGCTGGAACAGGTCGGGAAAAACTGTTTTTT. As protein: CAWGRKTAGTGREKLFF.

The chain combines TRBV18 with TRBJ2-2; D is uncertain. Trimming removed 6 bases at V and 0 bases at J, with 11 bases between. The CDR3 covers 15 residues. CDR1 and CDR2 from the germline V gene are KGHSH and LQKENI. In nucleotides, the CDR3 is TGTGCCAGCTCTAACTCGGCGTCGAACACCGGGGAGCTGTTTTTT. Its protein is CASSNSASNTGELFF.

The chain joins TRBV11-2 to TRBJ2-7; D not certain. Germline CDR1 SGHAT, CDR2 FQNNGV. Trimming stripped 8 bases from V and 2 bases from J, with 10 bases between. This CDR3 comprises 12 residues. This CDR3 is CASGSNPYEQYF. DNA of the CDR3: TGTGCCAGCGGCAGTAACCCCTACGAGCAGTACTTC.

This clone was seen only a few times. The V call is TRBV11-3, the J call TRBJ2-2; D call uncertain. CDR1 is SGHNT and CDR2 is YENEEA in the germline V gene. The V end was cut by 0 bases, the J end by 10 bases, with 3 bases between. The CDR3 loop spans 11 amino acids. CDR3 sequence (DNA): TGTGCCAGCAGCTTAGATGAGGAGCTGTTTTTT. Translated, it gives CASSLDEELFF.

V is TRBV18 and J is TRBJ2-3; 9 bases are shared with TRBD1. This CDR3 is built from 17 residues. Germline V gene lookup returns CDR1 KGHSH and CDR2 LQKENI. After removal of 1 base from V and 4 bases from J, the junction contained 9 bases not matched to a gene. The CDR3 sequence is CASSPQHGTGFADTQYF. The CDR3 DNA follows: TGTGCCAGCTCACCACAACACGGGACAGGGTTTGCAGATACGCAGTATTTT.

CDR3 bases: TGTGCCAGCAGCCCCACCTCCCGGCTAGCGGGATTTAACGAGCAGTACTTC. It yields the protein CASSPTSRLAGFNEQYF. The V gene is TRBV9, the J gene TRBJ2-7, with 9 bases matching TRBD2. Germline CDR1 and CDR2: SGDLS and YYNGEE. The CDR3 extends over 17 amino acids. After removal of 4 bases from V and 5 bases from J, the junction contained 16 bases not matched to a gene.

The rearrangement links TRBV30 to TRBJ1-1, with D uncertain. Trimming took 0 bases from V and 4 from J, leaving 9 bases between them. Germline loops: CDR1 GTSNPN, CDR2 SVGIG (reference sequence). This CDR3 contains 13 residues. CDR3 DNA sequence: TGTGCCTGGAGTGTAGGCCGGGGCACTGAAGCTTTCTTT. Translated: CAWSVGRGTEAFF.